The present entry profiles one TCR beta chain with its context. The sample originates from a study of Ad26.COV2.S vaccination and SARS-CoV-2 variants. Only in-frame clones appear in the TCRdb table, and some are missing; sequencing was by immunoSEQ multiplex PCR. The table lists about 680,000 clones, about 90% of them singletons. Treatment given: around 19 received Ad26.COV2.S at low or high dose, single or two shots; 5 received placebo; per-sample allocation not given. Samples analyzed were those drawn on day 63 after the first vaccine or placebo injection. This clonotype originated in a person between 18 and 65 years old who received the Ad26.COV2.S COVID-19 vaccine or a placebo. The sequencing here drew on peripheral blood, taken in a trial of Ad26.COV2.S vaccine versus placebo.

The CDR3 is CASSLNLYEQYF. CDR3 coding DNA: TGTGCCAGCAGCTTAAATCTCTACGAGCAGTACTTC. The chain has TRBV7-2 and TRBJ2-7; the D is unclear. Trimming took off 2 bases at V and 3 bases at J, with 5 bases between the two ends. This CDR3 is 12 amino acids long. Germline CDR1 reads SGHTA; CDR2 reads FQGNSA.